These T cell receptor beta chains were read from a single sample in a study of PD-L1 blockade in urothelial cancer. The data were produced by immunoSEQ multiplex PCR, yet TCRdb's version contains in-frame clones alone and is incomplete. In the table there are more than 35,000 clones, approximately 80% of which are singletons. Sample: PBMCs, taken around atezolizumab (anti-PD-L1) treatment. The receptors were sampled from a man older than 75 with urothelial cancer. CDR3s include the opening cysteine and the closing phenylalanine or tryptophan. The D gene is left open where the match is weak.

NA	TRBJ1-1	TRBV5-1	CASSLGRGRDTEAFF
TRBD1	TRBJ1-5	TRBV6-5	CASSSLGQGKKPQHF
NA	TRBJ2-2	TRBV10-3	CAIRGGGPRGELFF
NA	TRBJ1-2	TRBV29-1	CSVSGKSRGYTF
TRBD2	TRBJ2-3	TRBV19	CASSIPGRAATQYF
NA	TRBJ2-1	TRBV4-3	CASSQDTPVGSLFF
TRBD1	TRBJ2-7	TRBV27	CASSKDRDSYEQYF
NA	TRBJ2-3	TRBV18	CASSPGLDGDTQYF
TRBD2	TRBJ2-1	TRBV2	CASSGTSGDEQFF
NA	TRBJ1-1	TRBV5-4	CASSLKGMNTEAFF
TRBD1	TRBJ1-2	TRBV5-4	CASSGTGGYGYTF
NA	TRBJ1-3	TRBV6-6	CASIPSATISGNTIYF
TRBD2	TRBJ2-3	TRBV28	CASSLLDRGDPSTDTQYF
NA	TRBJ2-6	TRBV7-6	CASSNGQRSANVLTF
TRBD2	TRBJ2-5	TRBV11-2	CASSSLAAQETQYF
NA	TRBJ2-7	TRBV18	CASSPFREYEQYF
NA	TRBJ2-3	TRBV9	CASSVAGESDTQYF
TRBD2	TRBJ2-7	TRBV6-1	CASNPSGGAAYEQYF
TRBD1	TRBJ1-1	TRBV2	CASTIRQGGTEAFF
TRBD2	TRBJ2-5	TRBV7-8	CASSLAGLAGQETQYF
NA	TRBJ2-5	TRBV2	CASPRGGVGETQYF
TRBD2	TRBJ2-5	TRBV5-4	CASGLAQETQYF
NA	TRBJ1-3	TRBV11-2	CASSLGRGRNTIYF
NA	TRBJ2-3	TRBV25-1	CASSESGRDTQYF
NA	TRBJ1-2	TRBV30	CAWNPLGGHGYTF
TRBD1	TRBJ1-5	TRBV5-6	CASSLRTGWGQPQHF
TRBD2	TRBJ2-7	TRBV5-4	CASSPGLAGNVYEQYF
TRBD2	TRBJ2-3	TRBV27	CASSLSWGGADTQYF
TRBD2	TRBJ2-2	TRBV5-1	CASTAGLAARELFF
TRBD2	TRBJ2-1	TRBV7-9	CASSSWTSDEQFF
TRBD1	TRBJ2-7	TRBV27	CATSRQGVNEQYF
TRBD2	TRBJ2-1	TRBV19	CASSIRAGGRNEQFF
TRBD1	TRBJ2-7	TRBV18	CASSPNRGPYEQYF
TRBD1	TRBJ2-3	TRBV10-3	CAIRPRQGAMDTQYF
TRBD2	TRBJ2-5	TRBV29-1	CSVSRTSGKETQYF
NA	TRBJ1-1	TRBV10-3	CAISGKQGGTEAFF
TRBD1	TRBJ1-2	TRBV28	CASSQGQSYGYTF
NA	TRBJ2-3	TRBV6-5	CASTPAASSTDTQYF
NA	TRBJ1-1	TRBV28	CASTPGQIGTEAFF
TRBD2	TRBJ2-7	TRBV19	CASSMALAGAYEQYF
NA	TRBJ1-3	TRBV7-2	CASTPEVGNTIYF
TRBD2	TRBJ2-7	TRBV10-3	CAITQSGRAYEQYF
TRBD1	TRBJ1-2	TRBV19	CASVDRDYGYTF
NA	TRBJ1-2	TRBV9	CASSVDSSSTGYTF
TRBD2	TRBJ2-1	TRBV19	CASRPLPSGIGNEQFF
TRBD1	TRBJ1-2	TRBV2	CASSNFQGAFGYTF
NA	TRBJ1-4	TRBV19	CASSISSWEGSEKLFF